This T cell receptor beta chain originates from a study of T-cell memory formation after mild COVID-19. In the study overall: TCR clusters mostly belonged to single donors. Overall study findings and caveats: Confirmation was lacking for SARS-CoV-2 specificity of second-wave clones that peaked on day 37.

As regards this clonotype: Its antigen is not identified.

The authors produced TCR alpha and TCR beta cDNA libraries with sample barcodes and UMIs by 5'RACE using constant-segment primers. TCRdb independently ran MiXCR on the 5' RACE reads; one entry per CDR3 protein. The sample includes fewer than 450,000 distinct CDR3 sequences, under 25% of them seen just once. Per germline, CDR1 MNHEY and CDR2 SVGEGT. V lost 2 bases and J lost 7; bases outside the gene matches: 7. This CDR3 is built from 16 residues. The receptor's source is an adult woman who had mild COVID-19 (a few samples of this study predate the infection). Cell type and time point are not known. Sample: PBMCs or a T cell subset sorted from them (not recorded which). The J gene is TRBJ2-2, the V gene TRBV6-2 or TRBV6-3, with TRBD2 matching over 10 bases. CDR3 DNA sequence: TGTGCCAGCAGTTACCCACTAGCGGGAAAGAACGGGGAGCTGTTTTTT. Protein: CASSYPLAGKNGELFF.